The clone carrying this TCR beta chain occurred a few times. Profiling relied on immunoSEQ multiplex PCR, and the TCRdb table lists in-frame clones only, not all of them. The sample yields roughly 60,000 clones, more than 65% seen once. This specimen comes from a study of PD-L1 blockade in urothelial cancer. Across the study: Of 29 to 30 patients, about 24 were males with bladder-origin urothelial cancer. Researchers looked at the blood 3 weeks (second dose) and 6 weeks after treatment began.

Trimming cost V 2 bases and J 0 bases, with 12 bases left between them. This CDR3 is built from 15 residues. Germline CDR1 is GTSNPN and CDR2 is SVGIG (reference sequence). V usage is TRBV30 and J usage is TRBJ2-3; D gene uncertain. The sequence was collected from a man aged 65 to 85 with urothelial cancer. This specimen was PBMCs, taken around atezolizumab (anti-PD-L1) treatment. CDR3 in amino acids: CAWSTGSASTDTQYF. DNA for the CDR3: TGTGCCTGGAGTACCGGGTCCGCTAGCACAGATACGCAGTATTTT.